A selection of T cell receptor beta chains follows, all from one sample in a study of patients and donors after allogeneic stem cell transplantation. TCRdb ran MiXCR on the RT-PCR reads and lists one entry per CDR3 protein. Of about 230,000 distinct CDR3 sequences in the sample, over 12% are singletons; the top ten hold approximately 10%. Source material: blood, either unsorted or a sorted T cell fraction (not recorded which). Receptor source: a human donor who was either an allogeneic HSCT recipient or a stem cell or donor lymphocyte infusion donor (not recorded which). It is not recorded whose cells these are; they may come from a transplant donor. CDR3s include the opening cysteine and the closing phenylalanine or tryptophan. The D gene is left open where the match is weak. Size values are once, few and many counts, or a class for expanded clones, and some rows have none.

d_gene: .
abundance: .
j_gene: TRBJ1-6
v_gene: TRBV3-1
CDR3aa: CASSQELGGPISPLHF
CDR3nt: TGTGCCAGCAGCCAAGAGCTGGGGGGCCCAATCTCACCCCTCCACTTT

d_gene: .
abundance: few
j_gene: TRBJ1-6
v_gene: TRBV5-6
CDR3aa: CASNSWTRGHSPLHF
CDR3nt: TGTGCCAGCAACTCATGGACCCGGGGTCATTCACCCCTCCACTTT

d_gene: .
abundance: few
j_gene: TRBJ2-3
v_gene: TRBV15
CDR3aa: CATSRRREPRGLDTQYF
CDR3nt: TGTGCCACCAGCAGACGACGGGAGCCCCGAGGGTTGGATACGCAGTATTTT

d_gene: .
abundance: .
j_gene: TRBJ1-3
v_gene: TRBV6-5
CDR3aa: CASSYTSGTQSSGNTIYF
CDR3nt: TGTGCCAGCAGTTACACCTCCGGGACACAGAGCTCTGGAAACACCATATATTTT

d_gene: .
abundance: many
j_gene: TRBJ2-5
v_gene: TRBV7-9
CDR3aa: CASSDELVIETQYF
CDR3nt: TGTGCCAGCAGCGACGAGCTAGTCATAGAGACCCAGTACTTC

d_gene: TRBD2
abundance: many
j_gene: TRBJ2-3
v_gene: TRBV9
CDR3aa: CASSPQQAGGPGDTQYF
CDR3nt: TGTGCCAGCAGCCCCCAGCAAGCGGGGGGGCCCGGGGATACGCAGTATTTT

d_gene: .
abundance: .
j_gene: TRBJ1-3
v_gene: TRBV5-8
CDR3aa: CASSLGLRRSGNTIYF
CDR3nt: TGTGCCAGCAGCTTGGGGTTACGGCGCTCTGGAAACACCATATATTTT

d_gene: .
abundance: once
j_gene: TRBJ1-6
v_gene: TRBV2
CDR3aa: CASSGGGFLNSPLHF
CDR3nt: TGTGCCAGCAGTGGAGGGGGGTTCCTGAATTCACCCCTCCACTTT

d_gene: .
abundance: many
j_gene: TRBJ1-2
v_gene: TRBV21-1
CDR3aa: CASSDAQGSNYGYTF
CDR3nt: TGTGCCAGCAGCGATGCACAGGGCTCAAACTATGGCTACACCTTC

d_gene: .
abundance: .
j_gene: TRBJ2-3
v_gene: TRBV7-3
CDR3aa: CASSSLWEPTDTQYF
CDR3nt: TGTGCCAGCAGCTCCCTCTGGGAACCCACAGATACGCAGTATTTT

d_gene: .
abundance: .
j_gene: TRBJ2-3
v_gene: TRBV20-1
CDR3aa: CSGMFGGTDTQYF
CDR3nt: TGCAGTGGGATGTTCGGTGGGACAGATACGCAGTATTTT

d_gene: .
abundance: .
j_gene: TRBJ1-3
v_gene: TRBV6-1
CDR3aa: CASSLTRTSSGNTIYF
CDR3nt: TGTGCCAGCAGTCTCACCAGGACGAGCTCTGGAAACACCATATATTTT

d_gene: TRBD1
abundance: few
j_gene: TRBJ2-5
v_gene: TRBV5-1
CDR3aa: CASSSALRQGEETQYF
CDR3nt: TGCGCCAGCAGCTCAGCCCTCAGACAGGGCGAAGAGACCCAGTACTTC

d_gene: .
abundance: few
j_gene: TRBJ1-1
v_gene: TRBV11-3
CDR3aa: CASSNRDTTEAFF
CDR3nt: TGTGCCAGCAGCAACAGAGATACCACTGAAGCTTTCTTT

d_gene: .
abundance: .
j_gene: TRBJ1-1
v_gene: TRBV11-2
CDR3aa: CASSFGGGTNTEAFF
CDR3nt: TGTGCCAGCAGCTTTGGTGGGGGGACGAACACTGAAGCTTTCTTT

d_gene: .
abundance: .
j_gene: TRBJ1-1
v_gene: TRBV10-3
CDR3aa: CAISVRDTEAFF
CDR3nt: TGTGCCATCAGTGTTAGGGACACTGAAGCTTTCTTT

d_gene: TRBD2
abundance: .
j_gene: TRBJ2-5
v_gene: TRBV3-1
CDR3aa: CASSQDDSGGAETQYF
CDR3nt: TGTGCCAGCAGCCAAGATGATAGCGGGGGAGCAGAGACCCAGTACTTC

d_gene: TRBD2
abundance: few
j_gene: TRBJ2-3
v_gene: TRBV12-3/TRBV12-4
CDR3aa: CASSRAGGSTDTQYF
CDR3nt: TGTGCCAGCAGTCGAGCGGGAGGGAGCACAGATACGCAGTATTTT

d_gene: TRBD2
abundance: .
j_gene: TRBJ2-5
v_gene: TRBV2
CDR3aa: CASSERVAGGRGTQYF
CDR3nt: TGTGCCAGCAGTGAACGGGTTGCGGGGGGGCGTGGGACCCAGTACTTC

d_gene: .
abundance: .
j_gene: TRBJ1-5
v_gene: TRBV7-6
CDR3aa: CASSAPYRALEPQHF
CDR3nt: TGTGCCAGCAGCGCCCCCTACAGGGCGCTTGAGCCCCAGCATTTT

d_gene: .
abundance: .
j_gene: TRBJ1-2
v_gene: TRBV19
CDR3aa: CASGTKGEYGYTF
CDR3nt: TGTGCCAGTGGGACAAAGGGCGAGTATGGCTACACCTTC

d_gene: .
abundance: many
j_gene: TRBJ2-5
v_gene: TRBV12-3/TRBV12-4
CDR3aa: CASSLSRRRALGF
CDR3nt: TGTGCCAGCAGTTTATCTAGGCGTAGGGCGTTGGGCTTC

d_gene: .
abundance: few
j_gene: TRBJ1-5
v_gene: TRBV10-3
CDR3aa: CAISESGGLPSNQPQHF
CDR3nt: TGTGCCATCAGTGAGTCTGGGGGCCTACCTAGCAATCAGCCCCAGCATTTT

d_gene: .
abundance: many
j_gene: TRBJ1-6
v_gene: TRBV18
CDR3aa: CASSPRDSPSNSPLHF
CDR3nt: TGTGCCAGCTCACCACGCGACAGCCCATCTAATTCACCCCTCCACTTT

d_gene: .
abundance: many
j_gene: TRBJ2-4
v_gene: TRBV18
CDR3aa: CASSPLLAKNIQYF
CDR3nt: TGTGCCAGCTCACCTCTCCTAGCCAAAAACATTCAGTACTTC

d_gene: .
abundance: many
j_gene: TRBJ1-1
v_gene: TRBV12-3/TRBV12-4
CDR3aa: CASTLLVGRNTEAFF
CDR3nt: TGTGCCAGCACCCTTTTGGTGGGCAGGAACACTGAAGCTTTCTTT

d_gene: TRBD1
abundance: many
j_gene: TRBJ1-5
v_gene: TRBV12-3/TRBV12-4
CDR3aa: CASSTGTGGDQPQHF
CDR3nt: TGTGCCAGCAGTACAGGGACAGGGGGCGACCAGCCCCAGCATTTT

d_gene: .
abundance: many
j_gene: TRBJ2-1
v_gene: TRBV6-1
CDR3aa: CASSELARGGGEQFF
CDR3nt: TGTGCCAGCAGTGAATTGGCTCGTGGTGGTGGAGAGCAGTTCTTC

d_gene: .
abundance: .
j_gene: TRBJ1-3
v_gene: TRBV2
CDR3aa: CASSDGVWSVGNTIYF
CDR3nt: TGTGCCAGCAGTGATGGCGTTTGGAGTGTGGGAAACACCATATATTTT

d_gene: TRBD1
abundance: .
j_gene: TRBJ1-1
v_gene: TRBV10-3
CDR3aa: CAISENKGANTEAFF
CDR3nt: TGTGCCATCAGTGAGAATAAGGGGGCAAACACTGAAGCTTTCTTT

d_gene: .
abundance: few
j_gene: TRBJ1-5
v_gene: TRBV20-1
CDR3aa: CSARDGFDRLDQPQHF
CDR3nt: TGCAGTGCTAGAGATGGATTCGACCGTCTGGATCAGCCCCAGCATTTT

d_gene: .
abundance: many
j_gene: TRBJ2-6
v_gene: TRBV6-1
CDR3aa: CASTEDNSGANVLTF
CDR3nt: TGTGCCAGCACCGAGGACAACTCTGGGGCCAACGTCCTGACTTTC

d_gene: .
abundance: few
j_gene: TRBJ1-5
v_gene: TRBV19
CDR3aa: CASNELSNQPQHF
CDR3nt: TGTGCCAGTAACGAGTTGAGCAATCAGCCCCAGCATTTT

d_gene: .
abundance: few
j_gene: TRBJ1-5
v_gene: TRBV20-1
CDR3aa: CSALGGLNQPQHF
CDR3nt: TGCAGTGCTTTGGGAGGCCTGAATCAGCCCCAGCATTTT

d_gene: .
abundance: many
j_gene: TRBJ1-1
v_gene: TRBV7-2
CDR3aa: CASSFRPSSPPAFF
CDR3nt: TGTGCCAGCAGCTTCCGTCCGAGCTCCCCACCAGCTTTCTTT

d_gene: .
abundance: .
j_gene: TRBJ1-1
v_gene: TRBV19
CDR3aa: CASSTLGIEAFF
CDR3nt: TGTGCCAGTAGTACTTTGGGAATTGAAGCTTTCTTT

d_gene: .
abundance: .
j_gene: TRBJ1-6
v_gene: TRBV6-2/TRBV6-3
CDR3aa: CASRTGPNYNSPLHF
CDR3nt: TGTGCCAGCAGAACTGGGCCCAACTATAATTCACCCCTCCACTTT

d_gene: .
abundance: few
j_gene: TRBJ1-5
v_gene: TRBV4-2
CDR3aa: CASSQENRYQPQHF
CDR3nt: TGTGCCAGCAGCCAAGAAAATAGGTATCAGCCCCAGCATTTT

d_gene: .
abundance: many
j_gene: TRBJ2-3
v_gene: TRBV27
CDR3aa: CASSLSHPLDTQYF
CDR3nt: TGTGCCAGCAGTTTATCGCACCCCTTAGATACGCAGTATTTT

d_gene: .
abundance: few
j_gene: TRBJ2-3
v_gene: TRBV6-2/TRBV6-3
CDR3aa: CASSYSRAGDTQYF
CDR3nt: TGTGCCAGCAGTTACTCGCGGGCAGGAGATACGCAGTATTTT

d_gene: .
abundance: .
j_gene: TRBJ2-3
v_gene: TRBV20-1
CDR3aa: CSATRSASGADTQYF
CDR3nt: TGCAGTGCCACTCGGAGTGCCTCCGGGGCAGATACGCAGTATTTT

d_gene: .
abundance: few
j_gene: TRBJ1-1
v_gene: TRBV20-1
CDR3aa: CSARDSVRASMNTEAFF
CDR3nt: TGCAGTGCTAGAGATAGCGTCAGGGCCTCCATGAACACTGAAGCTTTCTTT

d_gene: .
abundance: many
j_gene: TRBJ2-7
v_gene: TRBV29-1
CDR3aa: CSVNPRAYEQYF
CDR3nt: TGCAGCGTTAACCCCCGCGCCTACGAGCAGTACTTC

d_gene: .
abundance: .
j_gene: TRBJ1-2
v_gene: TRBV9
CDR3aa: CAGLGYGYTF
CDR3nt: TGTGCCGGGCTCGGCTATGGCTACACCTTC

d_gene: TRBD1
abundance: many
j_gene: TRBJ2-3
v_gene: TRBV4-1
CDR3aa: CASSQETGGITDTQYF
CDR3nt: TGCGCCAGCAGCCAAGAAACAGGGGGCATCACAGATACGCAGTATTTT

d_gene: .
abundance: few
j_gene: TRBJ1-4
v_gene: TRBV7-9
CDR3aa: CASSWITEKLFF
CDR3nt: TGTGCCAGCAGCTGGATTACAGAAAAACTGTTTTTT

d_gene: TRBD2
abundance: .
j_gene: TRBJ2-5
v_gene: TRBV9
CDR3aa: CASSLGDPGLAAQYF
CDR3nt: TGTGCCAGCAGCCTAGGGGACCCGGGACTAGCAGCCCAGTACTTC

d_gene: TRBD2
abundance: few
j_gene: TRBJ2-2
v_gene: TRBV12-3/TRBV12-4
CDR3aa: CASTPWLAGSHTGELFF
CDR3nt: TGTGCCAGCACTCCGTGGCTAGCGGGATCTCACACCGGGGAGCTGTTTTTT

d_gene: TRBD1
abundance: once
j_gene: TRBJ1-5
v_gene: TRBV6-1
CDR3aa: CASSEAGQGAQHF
CDR3nt: TGTGCCAGCAGTGAAGCGGGACAGGGCGCCCAGCATTTT

d_gene: .
abundance: .
j_gene: TRBJ1-5
v_gene: TRBV20-1
CDR3aa: CSARMSNQPQHF
CDR3nt: TGCAGTGCTAGGATGAGCAATCAGCCCCAGCATTTT